The 19 T cell receptor beta chains listed next were all sequenced from one sample in a study of technical replicates of blood from several donors. Clones were read by immunoSEQ multiplex PCR, and TCRdb kept only the in-frame ones, dropping some. The repertoire holds about 68,000 clones, 95% to 97% seen once, with around 0.3% in the top ten. The material sequenced was T cells isolated from PBMCs. These receptor sequences come from a human donor in good health.

J is TRBJ2-1 and V is TRBV25-1; 10 positions agree with TRBD2. The ends lost 3 bases at V and 8 bases at J; junction bases unmatched: 10. The CDR3 has 16 amino acids. Germline V gene data show CDR1 as MGHDK and CDR2 as SYGVNS. The CDR3 DNA reads as TGTGCCAGCAGTGAGGAGGCGGGACTAGCGTTATATGAGCAGTTCTTC. It is translated as CASSEEAGLALYEQFF.

The chain has TRBV5-1 and TRBJ2-1, with D perhaps matching TRBD1 (6 bases). The length of the CDR3 is 15 residues. Trimming removed 3 bases at V and 0 bases at J, with 10 bases between. Per the germline V gene, CDR1 is SGHRS and CDR2 is YFSETQ. The CDR3 region is CASSSTGISYNEQFF. CDR3 in DNA: TGCGCCAGCAGCTCTACAGGGATCTCCTACAATGAGCAGTTCTTC. The full variable domain, its missing parts supplied by reference TRBV5-1 and TRBJ2-1, is KAGVTQTPRYLIKTRGQQVTLSCSPISGHRSVSWYQQTPGQGLQFLFEYFSETQRNKGNFPGRFSGRQFSNSRSEMNVSTLELGDSALYLCASSSTGISYNEQFFGPGTRLTVL.

The chain carries TRBV7-9 and TRBJ2-7, with D uncertain. CDR1 and CDR2 (germline): SEHNR, FQNEAQ (reference sequence). CDR3 length: 11 residues. V shed 5 bases and J shed 9 bases, with 11 bases lying between them. The CDR3 DNA follows: TGTGCCAGCAGCCTCCAGAGGTTGCAGTACTTC. Encoded protein: CASSLQRLQYF.

The chain employs TRBV4-3 and TRBJ2-2, with 9 bases aligning to TRBD1. V trimming: 1 base; J trimming: 3 bases; junction bases outside the gene matches: 9. The CDR3 length is 18 residues. Per germline, CDR1 LGHNA and CDR2 YSLEER. This chain's CDR3 is CASSQASMGQGYTGELFF. The CDR3 nucleotides read TGCGCCAGCAGCCAAGCCAGCATGGGACAGGGATACACCGGGGAGCTGTTTTTT.

This CDR3 reads CASSNNRYEQYF. DNA of the CDR3: TGTGCCAGCAGCAATAACAGGTACGAGCAGTACTTC. The chain is built from TRBV9 and TRBJ2-7, with D maybe TRBD1 (5 bases). Trimming removed 4 bases from V and 4 bases from J, with 9 bases in between. Looked up from germline, CDR1 is SGDLS and CDR2 is YYNGEE. The CDR3 contains 12 residues.

The rearrangement joins TRBV7-9 to TRBJ2-5; TRBD2 might be the D (6 bases). Germline V CDR1 and CDR2: SEHNR, FQNEAQ (reference sequence). V lost 7 bases to trimming and J lost 3 bases, with 21 bases between them. The length of the CDR3 is 16 residues. The CDR3 here is CASTPGEISFEETQYF. CDR3 DNA: TGTGCCAGCACCCCGGGGGAGATTTCCTTCGAAGAGACCCAGTACTTC.

This sequence joins TRBV29-1 and TRBJ2-1, with 9 bases identical to TRBD2. Germline CDR1 reads SQVTM; CDR2 reads ANQGSEA. V dropped 6 bases and J dropped 6; count of bases not matched to a gene: 9. This CDR3 has 14 residues. CDR3 DNA sequence: TGCAGCGTCGTAACTAGCGGGCGTCTCAATGAGCAGTTCTTC. This codes for CSVVTSGRLNEQFF.

This clone occurred once. CDR3 in amino acids: CASSVSGQFTDTQYF. The CDR3 nucleotides read TGTGCCAGCAGCGTGAGCGGGCAGTTCACAGATACGCAGTATTTT. The rearrangement links TRBV9 to TRBJ2-3; D might be TRBD2 (6 bases). Trimming pared 2 bases from V and 2 bases from J, leaving 12 bases between. CDR1 and CDR2 from the germline V gene are SGDLS and YYNGEE. The CDR3 spans 15 residues.

The chain recombines TRBV18 with TRBJ2-1; D not certain. The CDR3 is 11 amino acids. The V end was cut by 3 bases, the J end by 7 bases, with 4 bases between. Per germline, CDR1 KGHSH and CDR2 LQKENI. This CDR3 reads CASSPGNEQFF. CDR3 DNA: TGTGCCAGCTCACCCGGGAATGAGCAGTTCTTC.

The chain couples TRBV2 to TRBJ1-5, with unresolved D. The CDR3 is made up of 14 amino acids. V lost 3 bases and J lost 5, with 11 bases in between. Germline-derived CDR1 and CDR2 are SNHLY and FYNNEI. The CDR3 loop reads CASSETLWHQPQHF. The CDR3, as DNA: TGTGCCAGCAGTGAGACTCTGTGGCATCAGCCCCAGCATTTT. The full variable domain, rest sourced from reference TRBV2 and TRBJ1-5, is EPEVTQTPSHQVTQMGQEVILRCVPISNHLYFYWYRQILGQKVEFLVSFYNNEISEKSEIFDDQFSVERPDGSNFTLKIRSTKLEDSAMYFCASSETLWHQPQHFGDGTRLSIL.

The chain couples TRBV4-3 to TRBJ2-7, with TRBD1 matching 9 bases. The CDR3 length is 14 residues. The ends lost 4 bases at V and 3 bases at J; junction bases unmatched: 4. The germline V gene has CDR1 LGHNA and CDR2 YSLEER. The CDR3 here is CASSPGTGSYEQYF. Here the CDR3 DNA reads TGCGCCAGCAGCCCAGGGACAGGGAGCTACGAGCAGTACTTC.

The gene calls are TRBV7-9 and TRBJ1-5; 8 bases fit TRBD1. The CDR3 is made up of 16 amino acids. CDR1 and CDR2 from the germline V gene are SEHNR and FQNEAQ (reference sequence). V was clipped by 0 bases and J by 1 base; unmatched bases: 2. This CDR3 is CASSLAGTGSNQPQHF. The CDR3 DNA sequence: TGTGCCAGCAGCTTAGCCGGGACAGGAAGCAATCAGCCCCAGCATTTT.

This clone has a single count. The CDR3 spells CASSMLMAGGIYTGELFF. For the CDR3, the DNA is TGTGCCAGTAGTATGTTGATGGCGGGAGGTATCTACACCGGGGAGCTGTTTTTT. The genes are TRBV19 and TRBJ2-2, with 8 bases that match TRBD2. The CDR3 has 18 residues. Germline CDR1 reads LNHDA; CDR2 reads SQIVND (reference sequence). V shed 3 bases, J shed 3 bases, and the junction held 12 bases outside the gene matches. Drawing the rest from reference TRBV19 and TRBJ2-2, the complete variable domain is DGGITQSPKYLFRKEGQNVTLSCEQNLNHDAMYWYRQDPGQGLRLIYYSQIVNDFQKGDIAEGYSVSREKKESFPLTVTSAQKNPTAFYLCASSMLMAGGIYTGELFFGEGSRLTVL.

V gene TRBV4-1 combines with J gene TRBJ2-7; maybe TRBD2 (6 bases). Trimming took 1 base from V and 2 from J, leaving 15 bases between them. Germline values: CDR1 MGHRA, CDR2 YSYEKL. The CDR3 runs 16 residues. As DNA, the CDR3 is TGCGCCAGCAGCCAAGGGGACTTTTACCAACCCTACGAGCAGTACTTC. It is translated as CASSQGDFYQPYEQYF.

This rearrangement joins TRBV7-9 to TRBJ2-3, with D perhaps TRBD1 (8 bases). The CDR3 extends over 15 amino acids. CDR1 is SEHNR and CDR2 is FQNEAQ in the germline V gene (reference sequence). V lost 5 bases, J lost 3 bases, and 15 bases lay in between. The CDR3 nucleotides read TGTGCCAGCAGCCCAGTACAGGGGGGGACAGATACGCAGTATTTT. Translated: CASSPVQGGTDTQYF.

The J gene is TRBJ2-7, the V gene TRBV7-9; D is possibly TRBD2 (5 bases). The germline CDR1 and CDR2 sequences are SEHNR and FQNEAQ (reference sequence). Trimming removed 1 base from V and 0 bases from J, with 10 bases in between. There are 15 residues in the CDR3. The CDR3 spells CASSLGTGISYEQYF. In DNA form, the CDR3 reads TGTGCCAGCAGCTTAGGAACGGGGATCTCCTACGAGCAGTACTTC.

The CDR3 sequence is CASSVGPGVTHTDTQYF. Here the CDR3 DNA reads TGTGCCAGCAGCGTAGGCCCGGGAGTAACCCACACAGATACGCAGTATTTT. The chain joins TRBV9 to TRBJ2-3; D is possibly TRBD2 (6 bases). Trimming left V 0 bases short and J 2 bases short, with 16 bases between. The germline V gene has CDR1 SGDLS and CDR2 YYNGEE. The CDR3 spans 17 residues.

This clone was seen once. The rearrangement links TRBV19 to TRBJ1-1, with D possibly TRBD1 on 6 matching bases. The V end was cut by 5 bases, the J end by 4 bases, with 14 bases between. The CDR3 is 14 residues long. Germline CDR1 reads LNHDA; CDR2 reads SQIVND (reference sequence). CDR3 DNA: TGTGCCAGTAGTGCCCAACAGGGATTCACTGAAGCTTTCTTT. Protein product: CASSAQQGFTEAFF.

The genes are TRBV11-2 and TRBJ2-7; 11 bases fit TRBD2. CDR1 SGHAT and CDR2 FQNNGV come from the germline V gene. This CDR3 comprises 16 residues. Trimming cost V 3 bases and J 7 bases; bases outside gene matches: 11. CDR3 protein: CASSLRTSGYQVEQYF. The CDR3, as DNA: TGTGCCAGCAGCTTGCGGACTAGCGGGTATCAAGTAGAGCAGTACTTC.